This entry features one TCR beta chain sequence. The sample originates from a study of shared clonotypes between healthy human individuals. The CDR3 is made up of 11 amino acids. Germline CDR1 is SQVTM and CDR2 is ANQGSEA. V was shortened by 7 bases and J by 6 bases, with 12 bases between the two germline ends. Only CD45RO-negative cells positively selected for CCR7 counted as naive CD8 cells, so terminally differentiated effector memory CD45RA+ cells were excluded. Clones were sequenced by immunoSEQ multiplex PCR, and TCRdb holds only the in-frame ones, with some missing. Seen here are roughly 2,000,000 clones, approximately 95% observed once, and the top ten hold more than 0.95%.

The chain links TRBV29-1 to TRBJ2-5; D is possibly TRBD1 or TRBD2 (5 bases each). The clonotype comes from a man aged 18 to 29 in good health. The sequenced material came from naive CD8+ T cells sorted from blood. DNA of the CDR3: TGCAGCGGGGACGTTGGTCAGACCCAGTACTTC. This translates into CSGDVGQTQYF.